Given below is one T cell receptor beta chain in context. This specimen belongs to a study of control samples from healthy donors and cancer patients. This CDR3 has 19 amino acids. The germline CDR1 and CDR2 sequences are SGHRS and YFSETQ. V trimming: 0 bases; J trimming: 0 bases; junction bases outside the gene matches: 10. Sequenced by immunoSEQ multiplex PCR; TCRdb stores in-frame clones only, minus some. The profile shows 70,000 or so clones, roughly 89% of them singletons. The sequencing input was PBMCs. The chain joins TRBV5-1 to TRBJ2-3, with 10 bases identical to TRBD2. This sequence originates from a man in his sixties with lung cancer. CDR3 DNA: TGCGCCAGCAGCTTGGCGGCTAGCGGGGGTTCCTCTAGCACAGATACGCAGTATTTT. This encodes CASSLAASGGSSSTDTQYF.